Detailed here is one T cell receptor beta chain. What it binds is unknown. Sequenced by immunoSEQ multiplex PCR; TCRdb stores in-frame clones only, minus some. Altogether fewer than 45,000 clones are present, around four fifths being singletons, with the ten largest covering around 2.7%. Trimming took 0 bases from V and 2 from J, leaving 15 bases between them. Germline CDR1 is SGHRS and CDR2 is YFSETQ. The CDR3 is 17 residues long. The data were obtained in a study of OX40 agonist ivuxolimab in advanced cancers. Study-wide context: Patients' therapy was ivuxolimab, an antibody that acts as an agonist of OX40 (CD134). There were three patients with partial responses, one having hepatocellular carcinoma and two cutaneous melanoma. Points from the study as a whole: Clones of CD4+ and CD8+ blood T cells grew by week 6 at doses of 0.1 to 3.0 mg/kg. Researchers did not determine the expanded peripheral T cells' antigen specificity.

The origin of this receptor is an adult with an advanced solid tumor such as melanoma, head and neck, liver or kidney cancer. Sequenced material: CD4+ or CD8+ T cells sorted from blood, taken in a trial of the OX40 agonist ivuxolimab. The V and J genes are TRBV5-1 and TRBJ1-5; no reliable D call. The DNA of the CDR3 is TGCGCCAGCAGCTTGGTCCCGCACAGTGAGGGCAATCAGCCCCAGCATTTT. The encoded protein is CASSLVPHSEGNQPQHF.